This T cell receptor beta chain was retrieved from a study of cytomegalovirus exposure and HLA in healthy donors. About this clone: Antigen: not known.

Study-wide points: Presence/absence analyses assumed roughly uniform sequencing depth across donors, which may not hold. Versus the roughly 670-donor mean, an Asian-associated ancestry cluster reportedly showed fewer N-insertions in a later analysis. The authors later found HLA-associated TCR beta chains more clonally expanded than equally common others.

The PCR used 60 Vbeta and 13 Jbeta primers. TCRdb's table, derived via immunoSEQ multiplex PCR, lists solely in-frame clones and lacks some. This table has around 190,000 clones, around 80% appearing once. The CDR3 extends over 16 amino acids. CDR1 is SGHTA, CDR2 FQGNSA, per germline. The V segment lost 4 bases and the J segment 4 bases; nucleotides outside the gene matches: 9. Source material: PBMCs. The chain links TRBV7-2 to TRBJ1-2; 10 bases align to TRBD1. The TCR comes from a man aged 35 to 55 in good health and CMV-seropositive. CDR3 sequence (DNA): TGTGCCAGCAGCTCTCCTGGACAGGGGGAGAGCTATGGCTACACCTTC. It codes for CASSSPGQGESYGYTF.